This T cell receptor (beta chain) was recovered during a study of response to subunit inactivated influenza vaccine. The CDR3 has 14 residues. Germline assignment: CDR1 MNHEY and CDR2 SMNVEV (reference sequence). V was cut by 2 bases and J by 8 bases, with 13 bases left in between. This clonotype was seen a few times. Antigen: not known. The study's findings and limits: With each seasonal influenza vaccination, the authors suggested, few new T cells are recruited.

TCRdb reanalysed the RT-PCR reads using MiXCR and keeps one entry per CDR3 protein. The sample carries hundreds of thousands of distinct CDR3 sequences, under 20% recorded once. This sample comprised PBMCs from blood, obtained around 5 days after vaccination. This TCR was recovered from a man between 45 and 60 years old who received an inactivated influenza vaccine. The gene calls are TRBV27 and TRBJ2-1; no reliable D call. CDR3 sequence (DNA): TGTGCCAGCAGTTTAACAGTTTTAGGATATGAGCAGTTCTTC. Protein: CASSLTVLGYEQFF.